This T cell receptor beta chain was sequenced during a study of blood T cell repertoires in COVID-19 (dated by TCRdb to 2019 to 2021). With regard to the full study: Samples covering the acute and convalescent phases of COVID-19 were provided by collaborators in the United States, Italy and Spain. Subjects who had been exposed to COVID-19, were actively infected with it, or had recovered from it provided the deeply sampled blood TCRbeta repertoires that made up the dataset. The prospective study material was composed of cDNA or gDNA derived from T cells, B-cell-depleted T cells, or PBMCs. Nearly every sample came with metadata listing a de-identified subject ID, COVID-19 status, age in years and sex. The repertoires were made available in a free public database intended to serve as a resource for research on the immune response to SARS-CoV-2. The samples were drawn from two sources: the first 160 participants of the ongoing ImmuneRACE study, and over 950 subjects contributed by 6 global collaborators. Where HLA class I and class II types were available, the types were taken from metadata supplied by the sample provider, not from assay-based typing.

Overall results and qualifications from the work: The amount of clinical and demographic metadata varied by source and participant and was provided uncurated.

As to this clone: Its antigen is unknown. No clone much larger than this one lies a single base away; base qualities are absent.

Enrolling through a virtual design, the prospective study's participants ranged in age from roughly 18 to 89 years and lived across more than 20 United States geographic areas. In the prospective study, participants were assigned to cohorts based on the clinical history participants reported in a screening survey and a study questionnaire. A participant counted as exposed if, within 2 weeks of entering the study, that participant had been in contact with someone who had a PCR-confirmed or clinician-diagnosed COVID-19 case. In the prospective study, mobile phlebotomists collected whole blood, serum and a nasopharyngeal or oropharyngeal swab from each participant. Prospective study participants could optionally give additional blood draws and questionnaires over an approximately 2-month period. Blood samples from the prospective study were shipped frozen or at room temperature prior to DNA extraction.

The immunoSEQ Assay, a bias-controlled multiplex PCR, was used to amplify TCRbeta CDR3 regions from genomic DNA. Concerning the study's data processing: The number of nucleated cells in each sample was estimated by amplification of reference gene primers within the assay. Sequence reads were collapsed and filtered to measure the absolute abundance of every unique TCRbeta CDR3 rearrangement. Productive Simpson clonality was computed per sample as the square root of Simpson's diversity index over productive rearrangements. This immuneACCESS table, as held by TCRdb, lists in-frame sequences with V and J called but not all clones. Of the missing ones, under half trace to an unresolved V gene in checked studies; the others have no known cause. V, J and clone size reflect that table, while D and trimming were determined from the DNA. The sample table records some 180,000 clones; 80% of these occur just once. Of the sample, about 15% falls within the top ten clones.

The CDR3 measures 14 amino acids from cysteine to phenylalanine. Only the CDR3 portion is preserved as DNA: 42 bases, with reading frame beginning at the first base. Germline trimming amounts to 7 bases on V and 7 bases on J, with 9 as the count of junction bases outside the gene matches. CDR1 is given as MNHEY and CDR2 as SVGAGI, both from the germline V gene. The clonotype originates from a man in his 60s who had been exposed to COVID-19. The sample consisted of PBMCs or T cells enriched from blood (not recorded which). The chain is encoded by TRBV6-5 joined to TRBJ1-5, with TRBD1 matching 8 junction bases. The CDR3 region: CASILDRGGQPQHF. The sequence in DNA is TGTGCCAGCATCTTAGACAGGGGCGGCCAGCCCCAGCATTTT.